This T cell receptor (beta chain) was retrieved from a study of blood T cell repertoires in COVID-19. Study-wide context: Nucleic acid was either cDNA or gDNA, and it came from T cells, B-cell-depleted T cells, or PBMCs.

The germline V gene encodes CDR1 MNHEY and CDR2 SMNVEV (reference sequence). The CDR3 extends over 13 amino acids. V was shortened by 6 bases and J by 4 bases, with 12 bases between the two germline ends. In the original processing: By means of reference gene primer amplification, nucleated cell counts were estimated. Measured with immunoSEQ multiplex PCR; TCRdb has only the in-frame clones, and not every one. V and J calls plus clone size are reproduced from that table; the DNA served to infer D and trimming. The sample has 150,000 to 200,000 clones; around 85% are singletons. The sequence was obtained from a man aged 50 to 60 with active or convalescent COVID-19. The sequenced sample consisted of peripheral blood. The genes are TRBV27 and TRBJ1-1; D gene uncertain. The CDR3 DNA reads as TGTGCCAGCAGATTTCAGCGGGGCACTGAAGCTTTCTTT. Residues: CASRFQRGTEAFF.